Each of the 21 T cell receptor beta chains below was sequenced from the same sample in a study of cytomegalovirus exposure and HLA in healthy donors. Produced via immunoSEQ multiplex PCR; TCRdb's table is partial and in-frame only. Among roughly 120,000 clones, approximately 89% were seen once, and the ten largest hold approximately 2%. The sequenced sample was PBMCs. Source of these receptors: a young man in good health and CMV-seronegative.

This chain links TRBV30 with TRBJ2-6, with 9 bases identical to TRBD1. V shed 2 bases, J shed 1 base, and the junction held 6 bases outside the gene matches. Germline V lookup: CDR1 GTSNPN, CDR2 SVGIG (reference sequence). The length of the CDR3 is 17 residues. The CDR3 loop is CAWSRRDRGSGANVLTF. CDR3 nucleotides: TGTGCCTGGAGTCGGCGAGACAGGGGGTCTGGGGCCAACGTCCTGACTTTC.

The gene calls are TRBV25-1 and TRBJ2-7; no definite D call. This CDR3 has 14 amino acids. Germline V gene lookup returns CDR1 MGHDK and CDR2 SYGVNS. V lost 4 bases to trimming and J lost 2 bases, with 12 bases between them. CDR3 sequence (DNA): TGTGCCAGCAGTGTTTGGCAGGCGACCTACGAGCAGTACTTC. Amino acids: CASSVWQATYEQYF.

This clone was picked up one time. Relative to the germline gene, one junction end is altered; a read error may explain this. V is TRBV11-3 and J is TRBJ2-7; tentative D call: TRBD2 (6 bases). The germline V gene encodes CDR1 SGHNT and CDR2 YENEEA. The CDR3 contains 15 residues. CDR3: CASSPGTLDSSEQYF. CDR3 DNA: TGTGCCAGCAGCCCGGGGACTCTCGATTCCTCCGAGCAGTACTTC.

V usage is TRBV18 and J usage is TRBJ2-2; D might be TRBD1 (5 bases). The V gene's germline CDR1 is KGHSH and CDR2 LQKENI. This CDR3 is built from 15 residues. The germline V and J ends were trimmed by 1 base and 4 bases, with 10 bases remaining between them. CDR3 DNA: TGTGCCAGCTCACCACAGGGGAAGGGCACCGGGGAGCTGTTTTTT. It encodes CASSPQGKGTGELFF.

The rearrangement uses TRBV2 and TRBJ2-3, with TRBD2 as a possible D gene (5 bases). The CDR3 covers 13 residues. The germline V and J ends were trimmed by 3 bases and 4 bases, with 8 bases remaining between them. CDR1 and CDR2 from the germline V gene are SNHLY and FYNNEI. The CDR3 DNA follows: TGTGCCAGCAGTGACCCTAGCTCAGATACGCAGTATTTT. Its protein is CASSDPSSDTQYF.

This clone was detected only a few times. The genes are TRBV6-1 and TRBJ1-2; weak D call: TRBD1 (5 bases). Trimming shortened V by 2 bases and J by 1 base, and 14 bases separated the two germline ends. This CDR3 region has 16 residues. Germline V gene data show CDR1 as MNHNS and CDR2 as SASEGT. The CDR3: CASSETGDSFNYGYTF. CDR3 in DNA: TGTGCCAGCAGTGAAACGGGGGACTCATTTAACTATGGCTACACCTTC.

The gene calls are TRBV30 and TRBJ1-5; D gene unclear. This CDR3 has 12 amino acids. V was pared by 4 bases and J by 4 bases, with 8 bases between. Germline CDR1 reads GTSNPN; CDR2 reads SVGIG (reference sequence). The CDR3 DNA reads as TGTGCCTGGATCGGGAAAAATCAGCCCCAGCATTTT. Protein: CAWIGKNQPQHF.

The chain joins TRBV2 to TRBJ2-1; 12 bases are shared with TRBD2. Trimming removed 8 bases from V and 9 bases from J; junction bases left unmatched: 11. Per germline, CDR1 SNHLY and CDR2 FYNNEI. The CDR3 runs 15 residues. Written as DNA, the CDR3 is TGTGCCAGCCGGGGACTAGCGGGCGGGGAAGCTGAGCAGTTCTTC. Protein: CASRGLAGGEAEQFF.

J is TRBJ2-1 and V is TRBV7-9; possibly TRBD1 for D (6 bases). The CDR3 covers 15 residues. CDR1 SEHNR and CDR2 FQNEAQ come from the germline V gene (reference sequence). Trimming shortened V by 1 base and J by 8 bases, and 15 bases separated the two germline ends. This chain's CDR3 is CASSLGNRAADEQFF. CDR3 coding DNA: TGTGCCAGCAGCTTAGGCAACAGGGCCGCCGATGAGCAGTTCTTC.

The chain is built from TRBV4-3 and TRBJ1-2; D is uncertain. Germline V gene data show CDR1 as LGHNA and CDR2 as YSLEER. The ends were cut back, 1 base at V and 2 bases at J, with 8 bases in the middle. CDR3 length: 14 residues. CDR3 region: CASSQVLVNYGYTF. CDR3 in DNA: TGCGCCAGCAGCCAAGTTTTAGTGAACTATGGCTACACCTTC.

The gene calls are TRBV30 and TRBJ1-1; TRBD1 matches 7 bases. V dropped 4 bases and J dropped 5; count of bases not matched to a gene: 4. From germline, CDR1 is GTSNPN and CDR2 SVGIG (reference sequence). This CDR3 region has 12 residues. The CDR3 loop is CAWTRQGTEAFF. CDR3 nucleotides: TGTGCCTGGACCCGACAGGGAACTGAAGCTTTCTTT. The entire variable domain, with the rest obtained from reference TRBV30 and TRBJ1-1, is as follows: SQTIHQWPATLVQPVGSPLSLECTVEGTSNPNLYWYRQAAGRGLQLLFYSVGIGQISSEVPQNLSASRPQDRQFILSSKKLLLSDSGFYLCAWTRQGTEAFFGQGTRLTVV.

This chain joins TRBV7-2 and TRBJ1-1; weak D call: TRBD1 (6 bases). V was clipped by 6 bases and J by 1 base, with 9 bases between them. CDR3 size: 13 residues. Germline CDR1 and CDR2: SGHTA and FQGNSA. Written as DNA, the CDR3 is TGTGCCAGCAGAGTAGGGGGGAACACTGAAGCTTTCTTT. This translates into CASRVGGNTEAFF. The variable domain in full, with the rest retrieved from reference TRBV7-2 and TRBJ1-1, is GAGVSQSPSNKVTEKGKDVELRCDPISGHTALYWYRQSLGQGLEFLIYFQGNSAPDKSGLPSDRFSAERTGGSVSTLTIQRTQQEDSAVYLCASRVGGNTEAFFGQGTRLTVV.

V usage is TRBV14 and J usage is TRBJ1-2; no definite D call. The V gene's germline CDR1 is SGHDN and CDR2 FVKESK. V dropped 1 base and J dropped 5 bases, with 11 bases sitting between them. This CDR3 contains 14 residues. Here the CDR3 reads CASSQVERQYGYTF. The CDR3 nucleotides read TGTGCCAGCAGCCAAGTTGAGAGGCAATATGGCTACACCTTC.

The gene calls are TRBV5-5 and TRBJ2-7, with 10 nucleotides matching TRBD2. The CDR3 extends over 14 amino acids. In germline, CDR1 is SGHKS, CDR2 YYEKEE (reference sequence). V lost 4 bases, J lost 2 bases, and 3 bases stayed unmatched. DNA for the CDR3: TGTGCCAGCAGCGAAGGACTAGCGGCCTACGAGCAGTACTTC. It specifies CASSEGLAAYEQYF.

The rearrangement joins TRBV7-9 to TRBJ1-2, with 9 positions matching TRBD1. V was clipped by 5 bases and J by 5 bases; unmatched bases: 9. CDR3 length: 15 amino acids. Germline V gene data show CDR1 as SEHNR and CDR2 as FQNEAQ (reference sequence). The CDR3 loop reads CASSPRTGDVYGYTF. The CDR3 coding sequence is TGTGCCAGCAGCCCCCGGACAGGGGATGTTTATGGCTACACCTTC.

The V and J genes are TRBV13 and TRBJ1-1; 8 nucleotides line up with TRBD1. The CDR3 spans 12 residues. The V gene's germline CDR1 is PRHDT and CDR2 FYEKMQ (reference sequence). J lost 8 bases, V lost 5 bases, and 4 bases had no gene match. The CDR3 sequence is CASSIRTGEAFF. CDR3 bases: TGTGCCAGCAGCATAAGGACAGGGGAAGCTTTCTTT.

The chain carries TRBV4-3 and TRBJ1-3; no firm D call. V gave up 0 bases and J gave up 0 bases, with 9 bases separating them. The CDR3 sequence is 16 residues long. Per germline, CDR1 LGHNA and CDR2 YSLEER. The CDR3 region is CASSQDRSGSGNTIYF. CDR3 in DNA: TGCGCCAGCAGCCAAGATCGTTCAGGCTCTGGAAACACCATATATTTT.

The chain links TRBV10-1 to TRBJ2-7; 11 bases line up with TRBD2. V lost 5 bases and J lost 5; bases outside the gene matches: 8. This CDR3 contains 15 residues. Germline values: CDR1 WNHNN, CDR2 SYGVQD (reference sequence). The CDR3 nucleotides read TGCGCCAGCAGTTCGGGGACTAGCGGCGGGAACGAGCAGTACTTC. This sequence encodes CASSSGTSGGNEQYF.

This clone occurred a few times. Here the CDR3 DNA reads TGTGCCAGCAGCCGGACAGGGGGCAGAAACACCATATATTTT. This translates into CASSRTGGRNTIYF. The chain combines TRBV11-2 with TRBJ1-3; TRBD1 matches 11 bases. The CDR3 totals 14 residues. The germline V gene encodes CDR1 SGHAT and CDR2 FQNNGV. With V trimmed by 5 bases and J by 5 bases, 2 bases remained unmatched.

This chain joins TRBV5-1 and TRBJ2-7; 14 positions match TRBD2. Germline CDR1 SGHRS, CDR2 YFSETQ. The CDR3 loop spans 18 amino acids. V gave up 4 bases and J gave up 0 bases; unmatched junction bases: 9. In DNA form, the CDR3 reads TGCGCCAGCAGCGGAGGGGGACTAGCGGGAGCTACCTCCTACGAGCAGTACTTC. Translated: CASSGGGLAGATSYEQYF. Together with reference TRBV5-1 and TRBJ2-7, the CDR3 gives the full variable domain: KAGVTQTPRYLIKTRGQQVTLSCSPISGHRSVSWYQQTPGQGLQFLFEYFSETQRNKGNFPGRFSGRQFSNSRSEMNVSTLELGDSALYLCASSGGGLAGATSYEQYFGPGTRLTVT.

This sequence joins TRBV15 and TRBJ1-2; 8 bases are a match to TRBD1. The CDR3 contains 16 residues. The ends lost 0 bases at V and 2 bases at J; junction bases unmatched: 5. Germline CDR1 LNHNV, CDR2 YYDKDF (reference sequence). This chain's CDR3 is CATSRELRQGNYGYTF. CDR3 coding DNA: TGTGCCACCAGCAGAGAACTTCGACAGGGGAACTATGGCTACACCTTC.